This record concerns one TCR beta chain sequence. Germline CDR1 is MNHEY and CDR2 is SMNVEV (reference sequence). The ends lost 4 bases at V and 9 bases at J; junction bases unmatched: 6. The CDR3 contains 12 residues. Individuals drawn from 24 US areas were about 18 to 100 years old. In Cohort 3, a recovered donor had either two negative PCRs, clearance, or symptom resolution. The data stem from a study of blood T cell repertoires in COVID-19. TCRdb's table, derived via immunoSEQ multiplex PCR, lists solely in-frame clones and lacks some. The sample lists 250,000 to 300,000 clones; around 90% were seen once.

Sequenced: PBMCs or T cells enriched from blood (not recorded which). V gene TRBV27 combines with J gene TRBJ2-7, with 7 bases aligning to TRBD1. The sequence came from a woman aged 25-40 years who had recovered from COVID-19. The CDR3 here is CASSSTGERQYF. The CDR3 region has the DNA TGTGCCAGCAGTTCCACAGGGGAACGGCAGTACTTC.